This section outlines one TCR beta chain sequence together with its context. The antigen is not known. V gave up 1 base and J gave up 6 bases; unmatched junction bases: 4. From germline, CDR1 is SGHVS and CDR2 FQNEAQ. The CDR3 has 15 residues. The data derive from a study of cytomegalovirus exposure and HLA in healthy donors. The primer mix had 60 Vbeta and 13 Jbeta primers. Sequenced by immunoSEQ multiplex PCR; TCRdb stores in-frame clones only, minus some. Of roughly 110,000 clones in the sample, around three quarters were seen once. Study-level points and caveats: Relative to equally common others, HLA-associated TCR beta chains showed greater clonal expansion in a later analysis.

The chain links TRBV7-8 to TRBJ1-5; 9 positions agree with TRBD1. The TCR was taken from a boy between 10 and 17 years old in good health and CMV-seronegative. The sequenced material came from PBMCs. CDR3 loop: CASSLGTGVRQPQHF. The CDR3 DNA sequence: TGTGCCAGCAGCTTAGGGACAGGGGTTCGTCAGCCCCAGCATTTT.